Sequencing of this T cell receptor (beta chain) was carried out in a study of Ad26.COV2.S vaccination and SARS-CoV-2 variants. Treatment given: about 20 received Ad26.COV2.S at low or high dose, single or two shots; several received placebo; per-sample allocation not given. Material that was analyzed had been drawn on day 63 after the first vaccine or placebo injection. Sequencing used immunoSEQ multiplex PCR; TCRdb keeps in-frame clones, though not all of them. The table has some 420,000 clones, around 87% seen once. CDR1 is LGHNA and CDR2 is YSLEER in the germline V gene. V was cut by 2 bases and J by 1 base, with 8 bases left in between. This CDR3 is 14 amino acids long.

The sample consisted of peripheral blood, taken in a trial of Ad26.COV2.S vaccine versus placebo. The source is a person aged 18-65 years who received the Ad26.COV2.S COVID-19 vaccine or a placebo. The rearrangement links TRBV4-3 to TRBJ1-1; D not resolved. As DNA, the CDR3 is TGCGCCAGCAGCCAATGGTGGAGGAACACTGAAGCTTTCTTT. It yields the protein CASSQWWRNTEAFF.